Sequencing of this T cell receptor beta chain was carried out in a study of blood T cells in healthy people across ages. A second PCR of about 6 to 11 cycles used a sample-barcoded 5' primer and a J-beta primer mix. TCRdb processed the 5' RACE reads anew with MiXCR; each CDR3 protein has one entry. Seen here are about 750,000 distinct CDR3 sequences, about 53% observed once, and the top ten hold approximately 41%. Total RNA, at least 6 micrograms per sample, came from PBMCs. Findings and limits, study-wide: More naive CD4+ cells and higher diversity were found in long-lived than in aged donors.

Deletions cut 5 bases from V and 7 bases from J, with 27 bases between. Germline V gene lookup returns CDR1 LNHNV and CDR2 YYDKDF (reference sequence). This CDR3 spans 18 amino acids. As to this clonotype: Its matching antigen is unknown.

This TCR was sampled from a man aged 80 or over in good health. Input material: blood. The rearrangement links TRBV15 to TRBJ1-5; the D gene is possibly TRBD1 (5 bases). CDR3 DNA sequence: TGTGCCACCAGCCTCGATCGCCACGGGCAGGGTATCTCCCAGCCCCAGCATTTT. Translated: CATSLDRHGQGISQPQHF.